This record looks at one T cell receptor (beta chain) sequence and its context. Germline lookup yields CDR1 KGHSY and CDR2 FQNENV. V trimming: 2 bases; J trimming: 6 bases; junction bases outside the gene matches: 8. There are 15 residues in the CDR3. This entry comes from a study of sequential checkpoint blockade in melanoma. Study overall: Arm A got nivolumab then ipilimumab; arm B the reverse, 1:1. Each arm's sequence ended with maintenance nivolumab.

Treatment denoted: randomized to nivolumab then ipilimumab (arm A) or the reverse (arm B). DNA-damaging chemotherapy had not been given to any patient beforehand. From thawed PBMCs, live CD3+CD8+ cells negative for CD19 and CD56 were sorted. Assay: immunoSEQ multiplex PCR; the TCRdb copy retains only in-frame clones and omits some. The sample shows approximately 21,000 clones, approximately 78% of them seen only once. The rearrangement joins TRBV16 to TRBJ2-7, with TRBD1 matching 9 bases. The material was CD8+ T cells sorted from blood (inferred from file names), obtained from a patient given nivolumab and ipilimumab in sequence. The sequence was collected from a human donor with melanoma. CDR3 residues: CASSQPGTGRREQYF. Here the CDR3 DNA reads TGTGCCAGCAGCCAACCCGGGACAGGGAGACGCGAGCAGTACTTC.